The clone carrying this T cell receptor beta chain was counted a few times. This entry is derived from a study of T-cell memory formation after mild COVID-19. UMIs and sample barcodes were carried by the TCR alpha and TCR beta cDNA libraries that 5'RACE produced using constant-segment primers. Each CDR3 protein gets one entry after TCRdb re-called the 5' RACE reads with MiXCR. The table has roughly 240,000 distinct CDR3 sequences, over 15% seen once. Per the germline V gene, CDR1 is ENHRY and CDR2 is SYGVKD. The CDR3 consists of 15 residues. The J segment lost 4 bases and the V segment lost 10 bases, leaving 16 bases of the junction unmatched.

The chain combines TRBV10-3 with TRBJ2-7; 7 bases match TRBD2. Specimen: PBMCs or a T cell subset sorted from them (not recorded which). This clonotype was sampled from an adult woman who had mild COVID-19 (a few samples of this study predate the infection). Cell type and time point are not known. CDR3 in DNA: TGTGCCACCAAAAATAGGCAGCTAGCGGATTACGAGCAGTACTTC. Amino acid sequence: CATKNRQLADYEQYF.